This TCR beta chain was captured by sequencing in a study of glioma-infiltrating T cells. Overall study findings and caveats: Very few CDR3 sequences were shared between tissue and blood. Tissue-blood divergence was below expectation in non-neoplastic patients, above in gliomas.

TCR alpha and beta CDR3 regions were amplified from RNA using iRepertoire nested multiplex PCR. One-step reverse transcription and amplification started from about 100-400 ng of tissue mRNA or PBMC total RNA. TCRdb passed the multiplex PCR reads through MiXCR, listing each CDR3 protein once. The sample yields under 200,000 distinct CDR3 sequences, more than 30% seen once. Comments on this clonotype: Its antigen is undetermined.

The V end was cut by 9 bases, the J end by 10 bases, with 19 bases between. Germline values: CDR1 LNHDA, CDR2 SQIVND (reference sequence). The CDR3 covers 13 residues. Source material: glioma tissue, nonneoplastic brain tissue, or PBMCs (not recorded which). The chain uses TRBV19 and TRBJ2-1; D might be TRBD2 (5 bases). This receptor was identified in a human donor with low-grade glioma or glioblastoma, undergoing nonglioma brain surgery, or in good health (not recorded which). In DNA form, the CDR3 reads TGTGCCAGCCGCCATGGACTGGACCCCGAGCAGTTCTTC. Translation: CASRHGLDPEQFF.